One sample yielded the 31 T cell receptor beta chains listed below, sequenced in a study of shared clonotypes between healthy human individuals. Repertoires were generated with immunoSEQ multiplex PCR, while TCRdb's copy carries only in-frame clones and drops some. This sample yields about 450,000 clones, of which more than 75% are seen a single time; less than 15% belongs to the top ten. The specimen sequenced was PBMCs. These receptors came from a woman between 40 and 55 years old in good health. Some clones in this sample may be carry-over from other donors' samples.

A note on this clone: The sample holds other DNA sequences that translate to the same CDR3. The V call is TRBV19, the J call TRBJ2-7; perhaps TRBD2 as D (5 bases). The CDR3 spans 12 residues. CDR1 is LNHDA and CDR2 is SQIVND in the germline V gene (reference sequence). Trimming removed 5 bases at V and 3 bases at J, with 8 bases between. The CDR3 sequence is CASSSGNYEQYF. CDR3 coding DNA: TGTGCCAGTAGTTCCGGGAACTACGAGCAGTACTTC.

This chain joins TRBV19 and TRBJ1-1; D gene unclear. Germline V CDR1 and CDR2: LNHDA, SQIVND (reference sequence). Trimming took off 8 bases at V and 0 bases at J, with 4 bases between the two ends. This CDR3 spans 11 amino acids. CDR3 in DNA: TGTGCCAGTTCGATGAACACTGAAGCTTTCTTT. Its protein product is CASSMNTEAFF.

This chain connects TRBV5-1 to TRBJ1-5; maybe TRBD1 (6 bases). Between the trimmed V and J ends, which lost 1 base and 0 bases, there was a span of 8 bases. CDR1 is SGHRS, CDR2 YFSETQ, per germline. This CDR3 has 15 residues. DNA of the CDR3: TGCGCCAGCAGCTTGCTGGGACATAGCAATCAGCCCCAGCATTTT. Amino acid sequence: CASSLLGHSNQPQHF.

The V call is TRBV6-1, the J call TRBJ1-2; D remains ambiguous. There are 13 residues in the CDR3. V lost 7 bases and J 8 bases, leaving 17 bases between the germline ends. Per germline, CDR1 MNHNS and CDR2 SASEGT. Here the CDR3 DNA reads TGTGCCAGCACCGCAAGAGGGTGGTGGGGCTACACCTTC. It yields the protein CASTARGWWGYTF.

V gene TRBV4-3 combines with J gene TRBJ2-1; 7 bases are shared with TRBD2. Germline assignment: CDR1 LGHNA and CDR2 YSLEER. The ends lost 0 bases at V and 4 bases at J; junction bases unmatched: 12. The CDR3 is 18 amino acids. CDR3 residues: CASSQDSASSGTYNEQFF. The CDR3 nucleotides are TGCGCCAGCAGCCAAGATTCGGCGTCTAGCGGAACATACAATGAGCAGTTCTTC.

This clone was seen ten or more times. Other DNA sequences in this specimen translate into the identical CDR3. Written as DNA, the CDR3 is TGTGCCAGCAGTGTTAGCGGGAGCACAGATACGCAGTATTTT. Its protein product is CASSVSGSTDTQYF. The chain has TRBV6-4 and TRBJ2-3, with TRBD2 matching 7 bases. The germline gives CDR1 MRHNA, CDR2 SNTAGT. V shed 4 bases and J 0 bases; nucleotides not matched to a gene: 1. There are 14 residues in the CDR3.

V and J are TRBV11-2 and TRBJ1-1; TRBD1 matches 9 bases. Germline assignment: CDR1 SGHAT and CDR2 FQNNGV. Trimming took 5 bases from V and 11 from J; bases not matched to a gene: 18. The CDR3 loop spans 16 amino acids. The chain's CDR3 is CASSLLGQGSDLNAFF. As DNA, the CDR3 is TGTGCCAGCAGCCTACTCGGACAGGGGAGCGACCTGAATGCTTTCTTT.

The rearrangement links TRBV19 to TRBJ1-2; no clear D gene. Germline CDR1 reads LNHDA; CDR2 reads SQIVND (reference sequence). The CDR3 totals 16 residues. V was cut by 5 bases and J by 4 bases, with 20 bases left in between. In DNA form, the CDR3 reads TGTGCCAGTAGTCTGGCAGGATGGGCTACGGGCTATGGCTACACCTTC. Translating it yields CASSLAGWATGYGYTF. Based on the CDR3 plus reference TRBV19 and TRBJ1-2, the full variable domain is DGGITQSPKYLFRKEGQNVTLSCEQNLNHDAMYWYRQDPGQGLRLIYYSQIVNDFQKGDIAEGYSVSREKKESFPLTVTSAQKNPTAFYLCASSLAGWATGYGYTFGSGTRLTVV.

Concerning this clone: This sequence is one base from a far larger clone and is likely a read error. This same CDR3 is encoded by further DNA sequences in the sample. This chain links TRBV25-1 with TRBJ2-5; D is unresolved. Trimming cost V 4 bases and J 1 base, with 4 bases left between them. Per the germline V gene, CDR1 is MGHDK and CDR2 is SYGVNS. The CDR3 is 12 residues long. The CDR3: CASSGSQETQYF. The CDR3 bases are TGTGCCAGCAGTGGGTCCCAAGAGACCCAGTACTTC. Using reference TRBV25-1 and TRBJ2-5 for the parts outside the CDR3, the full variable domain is EADIYQTPRYLVIGTGKKITLECSQTMGHDKMYWYQQDPGMELHLIHYSYGVNSTEKGDLSSESTVSRIRTEHFPLTLESARPSHTSQYLCASSGSQETQYFGPGTRLLVL.

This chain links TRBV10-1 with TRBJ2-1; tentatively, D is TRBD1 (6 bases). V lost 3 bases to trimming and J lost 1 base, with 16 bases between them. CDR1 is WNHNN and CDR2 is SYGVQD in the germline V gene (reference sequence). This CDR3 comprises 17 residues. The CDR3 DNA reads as TGCGCCAGCAGTGAATCGAGACAGGAGACTTCCTACAATGAGCAGTTCTTC. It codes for CASSESRQETSYNEQFF.

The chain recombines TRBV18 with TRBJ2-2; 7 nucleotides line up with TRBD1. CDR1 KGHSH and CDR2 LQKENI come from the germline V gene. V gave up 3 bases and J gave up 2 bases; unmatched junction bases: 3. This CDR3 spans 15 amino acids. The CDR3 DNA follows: TGTGCCAGCTCACCGACAGGGTTCAACACCGGGGAGCTGTTTTTT. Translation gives CASSPTGFNTGELFF.

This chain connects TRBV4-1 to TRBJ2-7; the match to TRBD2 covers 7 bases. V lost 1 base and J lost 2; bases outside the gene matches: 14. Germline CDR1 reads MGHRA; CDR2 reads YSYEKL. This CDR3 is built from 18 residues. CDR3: CASSQATAGTNLPYEQYF. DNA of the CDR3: TGCGCCAGCAGCCAAGCTACGGCCGGGACTAACCTACCCTACGAGCAGTACTTC.

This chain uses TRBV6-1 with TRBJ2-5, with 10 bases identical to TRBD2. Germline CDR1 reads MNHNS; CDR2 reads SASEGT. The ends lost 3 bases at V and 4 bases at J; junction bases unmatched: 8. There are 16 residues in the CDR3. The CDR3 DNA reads TGTGCCAGCAGTGAGAATTTAGCGGGAGGAGGAGAGACCCAGTACTTC. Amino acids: CASSENLAGGGETQYF.

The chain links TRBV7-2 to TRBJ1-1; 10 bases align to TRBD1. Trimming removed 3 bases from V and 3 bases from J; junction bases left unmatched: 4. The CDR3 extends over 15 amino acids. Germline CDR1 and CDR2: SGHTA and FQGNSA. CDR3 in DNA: TGTGCCAGCAGCTTCGGACAGGGGGGTCACACTGAAGCTTTCTTT. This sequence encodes CASSFGQGGHTEAFF.

The CDR3 reads CATSRDLGTEYEQYF. The CDR3 DNA reads as TGTGCCACCAGCAGAGATCTCGGGACAGAATACGAGCAGTACTTC. This chain uses TRBV15 with TRBJ2-7, with 7 bases that match TRBD1. Per germline, CDR1 LNHNV and CDR2 YYDKDF (reference sequence). The CDR3 length is 15 residues. J gave up 4 bases and V 0 bases, and 6 bases lay outside the gene matches.

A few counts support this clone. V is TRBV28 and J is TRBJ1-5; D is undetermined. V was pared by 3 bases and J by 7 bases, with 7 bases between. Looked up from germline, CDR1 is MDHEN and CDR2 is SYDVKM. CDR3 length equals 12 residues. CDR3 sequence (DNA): TGTGCCAGCAGTTTTTCGGGGCAGCCCCAGCATTTT. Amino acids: CASSFSGQPQHF.

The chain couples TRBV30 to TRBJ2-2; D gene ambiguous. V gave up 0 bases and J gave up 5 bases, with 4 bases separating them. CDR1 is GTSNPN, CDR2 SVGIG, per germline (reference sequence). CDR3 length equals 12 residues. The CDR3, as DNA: TGTGCCTGGAGTGTACGAACCGGGGAGCTGTTTTTT. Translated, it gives CAWSVRTGELFF. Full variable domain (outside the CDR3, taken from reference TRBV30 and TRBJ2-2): SQTIHQWPATLVQPVGSPLSLECTVEGTSNPNLYWYRQAAGRGLQLLFYSVGIGQISSEVPQNLSASRPQDRQFILSSKKLLLSDSGFYLCAWSVRTGELFFGEGSRLTVL.

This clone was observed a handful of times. CDR3 DNA sequence: TGTGCCAGCAGTCCCGCTGGGACAGTCTACGAGCAGTACTTC. This codes for CASSPAGTVYEQYF. The V gene is TRBV27, the J gene TRBJ2-7; TRBD1 matches at 7 bases. The CDR3 is made up of 14 amino acids. V shed 5 bases, J shed 3 bases, and the junction held 7 bases outside the gene matches. The germline V gene has CDR1 MNHEY and CDR2 SMNVEV (reference sequence).

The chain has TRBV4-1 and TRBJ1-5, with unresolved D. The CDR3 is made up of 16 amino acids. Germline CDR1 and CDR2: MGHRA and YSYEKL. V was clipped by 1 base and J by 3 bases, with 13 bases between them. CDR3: CASSQGGGQYNQPQHF. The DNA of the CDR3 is TGCGCCAGCAGCCAAGGGGGAGGGCAGTACAATCAGCCCCAGCATTTT.

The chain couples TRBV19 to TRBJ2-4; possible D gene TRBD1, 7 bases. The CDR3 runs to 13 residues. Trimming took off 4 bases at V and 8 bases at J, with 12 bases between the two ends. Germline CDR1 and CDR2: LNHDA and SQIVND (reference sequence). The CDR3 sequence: CASSRDREDIQYF. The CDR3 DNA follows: TGTGCCAGTAGTAGAGACAGGGAGGACATTCAGTACTTC.

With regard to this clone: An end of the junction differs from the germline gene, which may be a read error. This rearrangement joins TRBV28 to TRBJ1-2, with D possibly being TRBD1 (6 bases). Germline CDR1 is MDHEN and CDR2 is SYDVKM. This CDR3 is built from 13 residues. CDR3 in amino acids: CASSFNRVDGYTF. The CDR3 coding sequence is TGTGCCAGCAGTTTTAACAGGGTGGATGGCTATACCTTC.

The CDR3 DNA sequence: TGTGCCAGCAGCCTTCGGGACTCTAATGAGCAGTTCTTC. It yields the protein CASSLRDSNEQFF. The chain combines TRBV6-5 with TRBJ2-1, with D maybe TRBD2 (6 bases). This CDR3 has 13 residues. Germline CDR1 MNHEY, CDR2 SVGAGI. V was shortened by 6 bases and J by 7 bases, with 13 bases between the two germline ends.

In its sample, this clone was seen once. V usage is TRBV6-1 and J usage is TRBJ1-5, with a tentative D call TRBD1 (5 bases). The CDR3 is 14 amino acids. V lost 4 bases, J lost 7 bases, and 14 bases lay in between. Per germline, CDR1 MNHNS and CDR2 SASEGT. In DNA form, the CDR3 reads TGTGCCAGCAGTGGAGTGGGGGGGAACCAGCCCCAGCATTTT. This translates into CASSGVGGNQPQHF.

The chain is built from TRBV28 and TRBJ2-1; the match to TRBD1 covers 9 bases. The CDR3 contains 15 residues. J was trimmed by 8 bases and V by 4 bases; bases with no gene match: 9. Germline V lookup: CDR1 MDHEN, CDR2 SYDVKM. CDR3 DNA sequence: TGTGCCAGCAGTTACCGGGACAGGGTTTTCGATGAGCAGTTCTTC. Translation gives CASSYRDRVFDEQFF. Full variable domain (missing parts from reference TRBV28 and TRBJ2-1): DVKVTQSSRYLVKRTGEKVFLECVQDMDHENMFWYRQDPGLGLRLIYFSYDVKMKEKGDIPEGYSVSREKKERFSLILESASTNQTSMYLCASSYRDRVFDEQFFGPGTRLTVL.

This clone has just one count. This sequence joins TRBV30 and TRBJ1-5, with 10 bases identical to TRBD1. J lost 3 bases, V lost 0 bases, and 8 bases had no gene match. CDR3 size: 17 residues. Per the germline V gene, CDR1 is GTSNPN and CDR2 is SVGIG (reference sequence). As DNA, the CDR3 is TGTGCCTGGAGTGTACATTGGGACAGGGGAATCAATCAGCCCCAGCATTTT. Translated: CAWSVHWDRGINQPQHF.

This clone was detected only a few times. The CDR3 DNA follows: TGTGCCAGCAGCGGCAGGGATCTCTCTGGAAACACCATATATTTT. Its protein product is CASSGRDLSGNTIYF. This sequence joins TRBV9 and TRBJ1-3; a weak D match, TRBD1 (5 bases). The CDR3 has 15 residues. Germline CDR1 is SGDLS and CDR2 is YYNGEE. V lost 3 bases and J lost 0, with 10 bases in between.

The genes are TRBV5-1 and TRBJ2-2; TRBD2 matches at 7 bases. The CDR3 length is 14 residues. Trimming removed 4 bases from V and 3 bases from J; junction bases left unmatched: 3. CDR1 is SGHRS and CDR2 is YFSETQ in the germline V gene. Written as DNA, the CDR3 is TGCGCCAGCAGCCCCGGACTAGACACCGGGGAGCTGTTTTTT. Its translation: CASSPGLDTGELFF. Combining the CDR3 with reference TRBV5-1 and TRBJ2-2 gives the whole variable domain KAGVTQTPRYLIKTRGQQVTLSCSPISGHRSVSWYQQTPGQGLQFLFEYFSETQRNKGNFPGRFSGRQFSNSRSEMNVSTLELGDSALYLCASSPGLDTGELFFGEGSRLTVL.

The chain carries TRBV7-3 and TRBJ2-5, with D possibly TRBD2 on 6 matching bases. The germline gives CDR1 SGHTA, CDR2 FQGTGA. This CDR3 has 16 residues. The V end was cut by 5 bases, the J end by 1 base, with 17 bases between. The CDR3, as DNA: TGTGCCAGCAGCCTCCTGGGATTTAGCGGCCAAGAGACCCAGTACTTC. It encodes CASSLLGFSGQETQYF.

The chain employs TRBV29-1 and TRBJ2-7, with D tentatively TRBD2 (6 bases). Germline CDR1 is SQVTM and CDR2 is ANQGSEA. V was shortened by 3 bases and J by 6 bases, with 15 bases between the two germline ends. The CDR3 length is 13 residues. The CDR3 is CSVEGLGGGEQYF. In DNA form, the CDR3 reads TGCAGCGTTGAGGGACTTGGGGGTGGCGAGCAGTACTTC.

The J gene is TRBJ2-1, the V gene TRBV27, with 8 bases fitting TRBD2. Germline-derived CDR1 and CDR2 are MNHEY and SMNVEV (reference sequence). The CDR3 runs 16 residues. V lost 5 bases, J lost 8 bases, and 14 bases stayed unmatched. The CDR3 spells CASSKSSGALIDEQFF. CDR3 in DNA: TGTGCCAGCAGTAAAAGTAGCGGGGCACTAATCGATGAGCAGTTCTTC.

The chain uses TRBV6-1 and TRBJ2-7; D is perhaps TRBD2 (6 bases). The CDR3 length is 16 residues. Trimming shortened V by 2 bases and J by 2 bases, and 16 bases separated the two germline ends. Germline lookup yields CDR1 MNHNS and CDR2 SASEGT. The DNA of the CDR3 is TGTGCCAGCAGTGAAAACGCGGGGAAGAGGACCTACGAGCAGTACTTC. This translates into CASSENAGKRTYEQYF.